The rows below give T cell receptor beta chains drawn from one sample of a study of T cell repertoires in cytomegalovirus infection. From the reads, TCRdb called clonotypes with MiXCR, one entry per CDR3 protein. The data hold about 110,000 distinct CDR3 sequences, with roughly a tenth observed a single time. No cognate antigen is known for these TCRs. Sequenced material: PBMCs, sequenced either directly or after in vitro stimulation (not recorded which). These TCRs come from a human donor in good health (CMV status not recorded). Some clones in this sample may be carry-over from other donors' samples. CDR3s include the opening cysteine and the closing phenylalanine or tryptophan. D genes are given only for firm matches. Clone size appears in some rows only: once, few, many, or a class for an expanded clone.

v_gene: TRBV12-3/TRBV12-4; abundance: NA; j_gene: TRBJ1-3; d_gene: TRBD1; CDR3aa: CASTRTGINTIYF; CDR3nt: TGTGCCAGCACCCGGACAGGGATCAACACCATATATTTT
v_gene: TRBV19; abundance: many; j_gene: TRBJ2-1; d_gene: NA; CDR3aa: CASSIKGLKTQNSRYNEQFF; CDR3nt: TGTGCCAGTAGTATTAAAGGCCTCAAGACGCAAAATTCCCGATACAATGAGCAGTTCTTC
v_gene: TRBV28; abundance: NA; j_gene: TRBJ2-3; d_gene: TRBD2; CDR3aa: CASSFTPGTISTDTQYF; CDR3nt: TGTGCCAGCAGTTTCACTCCCGGGACTATTAGCACAGATACGCAGTATTTT
v_gene: TRBV7-9; abundance: many; j_gene: TRBJ2-5; d_gene: TRBD1; CDR3aa: CASSPFQDRAEETQYF; CDR3nt: TGTGCCAGCAGCCCTTTCCAGGACAGGGCCGAAGAGACCCAGTACTTC
v_gene: TRBV7-9; abundance: many; j_gene: TRBJ2-1; d_gene: TRBD1; CDR3aa: CASSLVQTGYNEQFF; CDR3nt: TGTGCCAGCAGCTTAGTCCAGACAGGGTACAATGAGCAGTTCTTC
v_gene: TRBV28; abundance: NA; j_gene: TRBJ2-3; d_gene: NA; CDR3aa: CASSSPGDTQYF; CDR3nt: TGTGCCAGCAGTTCCCCGGGGGATACGCAGTATTTT
v_gene: TRBV7-2; abundance: many; j_gene: TRBJ1-5; d_gene: NA; CDR3aa: CASSLDGVSNQPQHF; CDR3nt: TGTGCCAGCAGCTTAGATGGGGTCTCCAATCAGCCCCAGCATTTT
v_gene: TRBV7-6; abundance: many; j_gene: TRBJ1-1; d_gene: TRBD1; CDR3aa: CASSLGTGGPNTEAFF; CDR3nt: TGTGCCAGCAGCTTAGGAACAGGGGGCCCGAACACTGAAGCTTTCTTT
v_gene: TRBV4-3; abundance: NA; j_gene: TRBJ2-7; d_gene: TRBD2; CDR3aa: CASSQGREGDYEQYF; CDR3nt: TGCGCCAGCAGCCAAGGGCGGGAGGGCGACTACGAGCAGTACTTC
v_gene: TRBV19; abundance: many; j_gene: TRBJ2-1; d_gene: TRBD2; CDR3aa: CASSIEGLVVYNEQFF; CDR3nt: TGTGCCAGTAGTATAGAGGGACTAGTTGTCTACAATGAGCAGTTCTTC
v_gene: TRBV4-1; abundance: NA; j_gene: TRBJ1-3; d_gene: NA; CDR3aa: CASSQGAVSQVGNTIYF; CDR3nt: TGCGCCAGCAGCCAAGGGGCCGTATCCCAGGTCGGAAACACCATATATTTT
v_gene: TRBV5-1; abundance: NA; j_gene: TRBJ2-6; d_gene: NA; CDR3aa: CASSLGVVRDSGANVLTF; CDR3nt: TGCGCCAGCAGCTTGGGAGTCGTCCGGGACTCCGGGGCCAACGTCCTGACTTTC
v_gene: TRBV7-2; abundance: many; j_gene: TRBJ2-1; d_gene: NA; CDR3aa: CASSSLVPYF; CDR3nt: TGTGCCAGCAGCTCCCTCGTCCCATACTTC
v_gene: TRBV29-1; abundance: many; j_gene: TRBJ1-5; d_gene: TRBD1; CDR3aa: CSVSGQDSNQPQHF; CDR3nt: TGCAGCGTTTCAGGACAGGATAGCAATCAGCCCCAGCATTTT
v_gene: TRBV7-2; abundance: few; j_gene: TRBJ1-5; d_gene: NA; CDR3aa: CASSFFGGKDQPQHF; CDR3nt: TGTGCCAGCAGCTTCTTTGGAGGGAAGGATCAGCCCCAGCATTTT
v_gene: TRBV5-1; abundance: NA; j_gene: TRBJ2-5; d_gene: TRBD2; CDR3aa: CASSPVLGLAEETQYF; CDR3nt: TGCGCCAGCAGCCCGGTTTTGGGACTAGCGGAAGAGACCCAGTACTTC
v_gene: TRBV12-3/TRBV12-4; abundance: many; j_gene: TRBJ2-5; d_gene: NA; CDR3aa: CASSFSIQETQYF; CDR3nt: TGTGCCAGCAGTTTTTCTATACAAGAGACCCAGTACTTC
v_gene: TRBV6-2/TRBV6-3; abundance: NA; j_gene: TRBJ1-2; d_gene: NA; CDR3aa: CASSYPTEPYGYTF; CDR3nt: TGTGCCAGCAGTTACCCGACAGAGCCCTATGGCTACACCTTC
v_gene: TRBV6-2/TRBV6-3; abundance: many; j_gene: TRBJ1-1; d_gene: NA; CDR3aa: CASRNGGLNTEAFF; CDR3nt: TGTGCCAGCAGAAACGGAGGATTGAACACTGAAGCTTTCTTT
v_gene: TRBV3-1; abundance: few; j_gene: TRBJ2-2; d_gene: TRBD2; CDR3aa: CASSQGLAAGELFF; CDR3nt: TGTGCCAGCAGCCAAGGACTAGCGGCCGGGGAGCTGTTTTTT
v_gene: TRBV7-2; abundance: many; j_gene: TRBJ1-2; d_gene: NA; CDR3aa: CASSRTAANYGYTF; CDR3nt: TGTGCCAGCAGCCGGACAGCCGCTAACTATGGCTACACCTTC
v_gene: TRBV4-3; abundance: few; j_gene: TRBJ2-7; d_gene: NA; CDR3aa: CASSQDLSRASYEQYF; CDR3nt: TGCGCCAGCAGCCAAGATTTATCGAGGGCCTCCTACGAGCAGTACTTC
v_gene: TRBV20-1; abundance: many; j_gene: TRBJ2-1; d_gene: TRBD2; CDR3aa: CSAIRVAGNPNEQFF; CDR3nt: TGCAGTGCTATACGAGTAGCGGGAAACCCTAATGAGCAGTTCTTC
v_gene: TRBV7-2; abundance: many; j_gene: TRBJ2-7; d_gene: NA; CDR3aa: CASSLAGISYEQYF; CDR3nt: TGTGCCAGCAGCTTAGCGGGCATATCCTACGAGCAGTACTTC
v_gene: TRBV24-1; abundance: NA; j_gene: TRBJ2-7; d_gene: TRBD2; CDR3aa: CATSEGSGRASYEQYF; CDR3nt: TGTGCCACCAGTGAGGGGAGCGGGAGGGCCTCATACGAGCAGTACTTC
v_gene: TRBV5-5; abundance: many; j_gene: TRBJ2-2; d_gene: TRBD1; CDR3aa: CASAGTGGSGTGELFF; CDR3nt: TGTGCCAGCGCCGGGACAGGAGGTTCGGGCACCGGGGAGCTGTTTTTT
v_gene: TRBV24-1; abundance: large; j_gene: TRBJ2-1; d_gene: TRBD2; CDR3aa: CATQGEAGSSYNEQFF; CDR3nt: TGTGCCACCCAAGGTGAAGCGGGAAGCTCCTACAATGAGCAGTTCTTC
v_gene: TRBV6-2/TRBV6-3; abundance: many; j_gene: TRBJ1-5; d_gene: NA; CDR3aa: CASSLNLDRDQPQHF; CDR3nt: TGTGCCAGCAGTCTAAACCTGGACAGAGATCAGCCCCAGCATTTT
v_gene: TRBV19; abundance: NA; j_gene: TRBJ1-5; d_gene: NA; CDR3aa: CASTPMGTSQPQHF; CDR3nt: TGTGCCAGTACCCCCATGGGTACCAGCCAGCCCCAGCATTTT
v_gene: TRBV7-2; abundance: many; j_gene: TRBJ2-3; d_gene: NA; CDR3aa: CASSLGRSTDTQYF; CDR3nt: TGTGCCAGCAGTCTAGGACGAAGCACAGATACGCAGTATTTT
v_gene: TRBV29-1; abundance: NA; j_gene: TRBJ1-5; d_gene: NA; CDR3aa: CSVAAGERQPQHF; CDR3nt: TGCAGCGTTGCCGCGGGGGAAAGGCAGCCCCAGCATTTT
v_gene: TRBV6-5; abundance: few; j_gene: TRBJ2-1; d_gene: TRBD2; CDR3aa: CASSYFTGGYNEQFF; CDR3nt: TGTGCCAGCAGTTACTTTACGGGGGGATACAATGAGCAGTTCTTC
v_gene: TRBV14; abundance: few; j_gene: TRBJ2-5; d_gene: NA; CDR3aa: CASSQGQRNMRETQYF; CDR3nt: TGTGCCAGCAGCCAAGGACAGAGGAATATGAGAGAGACCCAGTACTTC
v_gene: TRBV27; abundance: many; j_gene: TRBJ1-1; d_gene: TRBD1; CDR3aa: CASSLAGGRNTEAFF; CDR3nt: TGTGCCAGCAGTTTGGCAGGGGGCCGGAACACTGAAGCTTTCTTT
v_gene: TRBV19; abundance: NA; j_gene: TRBJ2-5; d_gene: NA; CDR3aa: CASSMYSQETQYF; CDR3nt: TGTGCCAGTAGTATGTACAGCCAAGAGACCCAGTACTTC
v_gene: TRBV7-2; abundance: many; j_gene: TRBJ1-1; d_gene: NA; CDR3aa: CASSWSADGLTEAFF; CDR3nt: TGTGCCAGCAGCTGGTCCGCCGATGGCCTTACTGAAGCTTTCTTT
v_gene: TRBV6-5; abundance: many; j_gene: TRBJ2-1; d_gene: TRBD1; CDR3aa: CASRMDRGSYNEQFF; CDR3nt: TGTGCCAGCAGAATGGACAGGGGGTCCTACAATGAGCAGTTCTTC
v_gene: TRBV7-2; abundance: many; j_gene: TRBJ2-3; d_gene: NA; CDR3aa: CASSQDSPGDTQYF; CDR3nt: TGTGCCAGCAGCCAGGACAGCCCTGGAGATACGCAGTATTTT
v_gene: TRBV7-6; abundance: many; j_gene: TRBJ1-5; d_gene: TRBD1; CDR3aa: CASSGMTGDQPQHF; CDR3nt: TGTGCCAGCAGCGGAATGACAGGGGACCAGCCCCAGCATTTT
v_gene: TRBV19; abundance: few; j_gene: TRBJ2-1; d_gene: TRBD2; CDR3aa: CASRLAGTPRQFF; CDR3nt: TGTGCCAGTAGACTAGCGGGGACCCCACGGCAGTTCTTC
v_gene: TRBV20-1; abundance: many; j_gene: TRBJ2-1; d_gene: TRBD1; CDR3aa: CSATGTGGRGRPAYNEQFF; CDR3nt: TGCAGTGCTACCGGGACAGGGGGCCGGGGGAGGCCCGCATACAATGAGCAGTTCTTC
v_gene: TRBV7-2; abundance: many; j_gene: TRBJ1-3; d_gene: NA; CDR3aa: CASSFGLSGNTIYF; CDR3nt: TGTGCCAGCAGCTTTGGATTGTCTGGAAACACCATATATTTT
v_gene: TRBV20-1; abundance: NA; j_gene: TRBJ1-4; d_gene: NA; CDR3aa: CSARSRVGEKLFF; CDR3nt: TGCAGTGCTAGGAGCAGGGTGGGTGAAAAACTGTTTTTT
v_gene: TRBV7-2; abundance: many; j_gene: TRBJ2-3; d_gene: TRBD1; CDR3aa: CASSLLPGGADTQYF; CDR3nt: TGTGCCAGCAGCTTACTTCCAGGGGGCGCAGATACGCAGTATTTT
v_gene: TRBV7-8; abundance: many; j_gene: TRBJ2-5; d_gene: TRBD2; CDR3aa: CASSALAGGTGPETQYF; CDR3nt: TGTGCCAGCAGCGCGCTAGCGGGAGGGACCGGGCCTGAGACCCAGTACTTC
v_gene: TRBV7-2; abundance: few; j_gene: TRBJ2-5; d_gene: NA; CDR3aa: CASSSGLLGETQYF; CDR3nt: TGTGCCAGCAGCTCCGGATTGTTGGGAGAGACCCAGTACTTC
v_gene: TRBV12-5; abundance: few; j_gene: TRBJ1-1; d_gene: TRBD1; CDR3aa: CASGWGQALNTEAFF; CDR3nt: TGTGCTAGTGGTTGGGGACAGGCCCTGAACACTGAAGCTTTCTTT
v_gene: TRBV30; abundance: few; j_gene: TRBJ2-6; d_gene: NA; CDR3aa: CAFRLAGANVLTF; CDR3nt: TGTGCCTTCCGCTTGGCGGGGGCCAACGTCCTGACTTTC
v_gene: TRBV7-2; abundance: NA; j_gene: TRBJ1-2; d_gene: NA; CDR3aa: CASSLSSAGYTF; CDR3nt: TGTGCCAGCAGCTTATCTTCGGCTGGCTACACCTTC
v_gene: TRBV27; abundance: NA; j_gene: TRBJ2-2; d_gene: TRBD2; CDR3aa: CAPGGGRQGTGELFF; CDR3nt: TGTGCGCCGGGGGGGGGCCGTCAGGGCACCGGGGAGCTGTTTTTT
v_gene: TRBV23-1; abundance: many; j_gene: TRBJ1-5; d_gene: NA; CDR3aa: CASSQFAQKAQPQHF; CDR3nt: TGCGCCAGCAGTCAATTTGCGCAGAAGGCGCAGCCCCAGCATTTT
v_gene: TRBV4-1; abundance: NA; j_gene: TRBJ1-4; d_gene: NA; CDR3aa: CASSQDGTGGEKLFF; CDR3nt: TGCGCCAGCAGCCAAGATGGCACGGGGGGTGAAAAACTGTTTTTT
v_gene: TRBV7-9; abundance: NA; j_gene: TRBJ1-6; d_gene: NA; CDR3aa: CASSLQGVGSPLHF; CDR3nt: TGTGCCAGCAGCTTACAGGGTGTTGGATCACCCCTCCACTTT
v_gene: TRBV28; abundance: NA; j_gene: TRBJ1-3; d_gene: NA; CDR3aa: CASSYGTTGNTIYF; CDR3nt: TGTGCCAGTTCTTACGGGACAACTGGAAACACCATATATTTT